This T cell receptor beta chain was sequenced for a study of shared clonotypes between healthy human individuals. Whole-study findings and limits: Few donors restricted represented genetic and exposure-history diversity.

In regard to this clone: Its specificity is unknown.

For every subset, genomic DNA was evenly distributed across several immunoSEQ plates. Here immunoSEQ multiplex PCR was the method, and the copy in TCRdb shows in-frame clones only, minus some. The table has about 2 million clones, roughly 95% seen once; the top ten hold about 1.1%. It was CD45RO-negative cells, positively selected for CCR7, that made up naive CD8 cells, with terminally differentiated effector memory CD45RA+ cells excluded. The CDR3 has 15 residues. V shed 1 base and J 4 bases; nucleotides not matched to a gene: 5. Germline CDR1 is LNHNV and CDR2 is YYDKDF (reference sequence). The sequenced material came from naive CD8+ T cells sorted from blood. This receptor was taken from a young man in good health. The chain links TRBV15 to TRBJ2-7, with 9 bases aligning to TRBD2. The CDR3 region has the DNA TGTGCCACCAGCAGAGTAGCGGGGGCCTATTACGAGCAGTACTTC. It is translated as CATSRVAGAYYEQYF.